The rows below give T cell receptor beta chains drawn from one sample of a study of blood T cell repertoires in COVID-19. Clones were read by immunoSEQ multiplex PCR, and TCRdb kept only the in-frame ones, dropping some. This repertoire shows approximately 190,000 clones, 80% found once; its top ten account for about 6.3%. The sequenced sample consisted of peripheral blood. These receptors originate from a man between 60 and 75 years old with acute or convalescent COVID-19. Both conserved end residues are part of each CDR3. Each record gives: clone size, V gene, D gene, J gene, CDR3 protein, CDR3 DNA. A D gene is named only where the DNA matches it firmly. Size values are once, few and many counts, or a class for expanded clones, and some rows have none.

.	TRBV7-7	TRBD2	TRBJ2-1	CASSLAGGPGNEQFF	TGTGCTAGCAGCTTAGCGGGGGGGCCAGGAAATGAGCAGTTCTTC
.	TRBV19	TRBD1	TRBJ2-7	CASSPWTGTGAYYEQYF	TGTGCCAGTAGTCCCTGGACCGGGACAGGGGCCTACTACGAGCAGTACTTC
.	TRBV18	.	TRBJ2-3	CASSPPNTRTDTQYF	TGTGCCAGCTCACCACCGAACACCCGCACAGATACGCAGTATTTT
.	TRBV4-1	.	TRBJ2-1	CASSHPLSGLYNEQFF	TGCGCCAGCAGCCACCCTCTGAGCGGACTATACAATGAGCAGTTCTTC
.	TRBV10-3	.	TRBJ2-3	CAISDGTSSSTDTQYF	TGTGCCATCAGTGACGGGACATCCTCTAGCACAGATACGCAGTATTTT
.	TRBV19	.	TRBJ1-2	CASSIGWEGRRRYYGYTF	TGTGCCAGTAGTATCGGATGGGAAGGGAGGAGGCGCTACTATGGCTACACCTTC
.	TRBV11-1	TRBD1	TRBJ2-7	CASSFRQGVYEQYF	TGTGCCAGCAGCTTTCGACAGGGGGTCTACGAGCAGTACTTC
.	TRBV7-9	TRBD1	TRBJ2-2	CASSSRQGAWPGELFF	TGTGCCAGCAGCTCCCGACAGGGGGCTTGGCCCGGGGAGCTGTTTTTT
.	TRBV25-1	.	TRBJ2-2	CASTTEARGYTGELFF	TGTGCCAGCACAACAGAGGCTCGAGGGTACACCGGGGAGCTGTTTTTT
.	TRBV4-2	.	TRBJ1-1	CASSPGQLNTEAFF	TGTGCCAGCAGCCCAGGACAGTTGAACACTGAAGCTTTCTTT
.	TRBV6-1	TRBD1	TRBJ1-5	CASSDRTGDTISNQPQHF	TGTGCCAGCAGTGATCGGACAGGGGATACTATTAGCAATCAGCCCCAGCATTTT
.	TRBV30	TRBD1	TRBJ1-5	CAWGTARNQPQHF	TGTGCCTGGGGGACAGCCCGCAATCAGCCCCAGCATTTT
.	TRBV2	.	TRBJ2-3	CASKSAGQGKDTQYF	TGTGCCAGCAAGTCAGCAGGGCAGGGGAAGGATACGCAGTATTTT
once	TRBV11-2	.	TRBJ2-5	CASSLLVGETQYF	TGTGCCAGCAGCTTACTAGTCGGAGAGACCCAGTACTTC
.	TRBV19	TRBD2	TRBJ2-3	CASSLRGGSSTDTQYF	TGTGCCAGTAGTCTTCGTGGCGGGAGTAGCACAGATACGCAGTATTTT
.	TRBV29-1	TRBD1	TRBJ1-2	CSARTGILMGYTF	TGCAGCGCCAGGACAGGGATACTTATGGGCTACACCTTC
.	TRBV27	.	TRBJ1-2	CASSLGHAYGYTF	TGTGCCAGCAGTTTGGGACACGCTTATGGCTACACCTTC
few	TRBV6-2/TRBV6-3	TRBD2	TRBJ2-2	CASSYSLAGANTGELFF	TGTGCCAGCAGTTACTCCCTAGCGGGAGCTAACACCGGGGAGCTGTTTTTT
.	TRBV6-2/TRBV6-3	.	TRBJ1-5	CASSLGLRGSVYSNQPQHF	TGTGCCAGCAGTTTAGGACTCAGGGGTTCGGTTTATAGCAATCAGCCCCAGCATTTT
.	TRBV6-5	.	TRBJ2-3	CASTRGSQGPDTQYF	TGTGCCAGCACTAGAGGGTCACAGGGCCCAGATACGCAGTATTTT
few	TRBV24-1	TRBD1	TRBJ2-2	CATSDRGQGIYPNTGELFF	TGTGCCACCAGTGACCGAGGACAGGGCATTTATCCGAACACCGGGGAGCTGTTTTTT
.	TRBV19	.	TRBJ1-2	CASSIPGGVYGYTF	TGTGCCAGTAGTATACCGGGGGGCGTTTATGGCTACACCTTC
.	TRBV7-3	TRBD2	TRBJ2-1	CASSSSGSAYNEQFF	TGTGCCAGCAGCTCGAGCGGGAGCGCCTACAATGAGCAGTTCTTC
.	TRBV25-1	.	TRBJ2-3	CASSELGEGGDTQYF	TGTGCCAGCAGTGAATTAGGAGAGGGTGGCGATACGCAGTATTTT
.	TRBV4-2	TRBD2	TRBJ2-7	CASSRLAGGPYEQYF	TGTGCCAGCAGCCGGCTAGCGGGAGGTCCCTACGAGCAGTACTTC